Below, one TCR beta chain is given with its context. Its antigen is unidentified. A J-beta primer mix and a sample-barcoded 5' primer were used in a second PCR of roughly 7 to 12 cycles. With 12 random nucleotides, a template-switch adaptor tagged each individual cDNA molecule. TCRdb ran MiXCR on the 5' RACE reads and lists one entry per CDR3 protein. The sample includes hundreds of thousands of distinct CDR3 sequences, roughly 44% of them seen just once. The sample is drawn from a study of blood T cells in healthy people across ages. Findings and caveats of the study: The study found TCR beta diversity correlated strongly with naive T cell percentage.

Healthy Russian Caucasian donors spanned ages about 6 to 100 years. The germline CDR1 and CDR2 sequences are MNHEY and SMNVEV (reference sequence). V was clipped by 3 bases and J by 5 bases; unmatched bases: 5. This CDR3 contains 15 residues. Material: blood. This rearrangement joins TRBV27 to TRBJ1-5; TRBD1 matches at 9 bases. The TCR originated in a man aged 55-75 years in good health. This CDR3 is CASSFGTGLHQPQHF. The DNA for the CDR3 is TGTGCCAGCAGTTTTGGGACAGGGCTCCATCAGCCCCAGCATTTT.